Listed below are T cell receptor beta chains from one sample, sequenced in a study of blood T cell repertoires in COVID-19. The repertoire was sequenced with immunoSEQ multiplex PCR; TCRdb's copy has only in-frame clones and lacks some. The data hold some 400,000 clones, with over 85% observed a single time. The sample was PBMCs or T cells enriched from blood (not recorded which). The receptors were sampled from a woman aged 25 to 39 who had recovered from COVID-19. The CDR3 runs from the conserved cysteine through the conserved F or W. Fields, in order: V gene, J gene, clone size, CDR3 protein. The size field is filled for only some rows; it gives once, few, many or a size class.

TRBV20-1	TRBJ1-2	NA	CSASQGLNYGYTF
TRBV6-6	TRBJ2-1	once	CASRRRSGMLYNEQFF
TRBV6-5	TRBJ1-1	few	CASRFRQGGTEAFF
TRBV28	TRBJ1-1	few	CASSPNLGGRGAFF
TRBV6-5	TRBJ1-2	NA	CASTPFPDYGYTF
TRBV9	TRBJ2-5	NA	CASSPGQGAETQYF
TRBV18	TRBJ2-3	NA	CASSPGQGGVDTQYF
TRBV5-1	TRBJ2-1	NA	CASSLVRDRALPLNEQFF
TRBV28	TRBJ2-7	NA	CASRVQGVKSYEQYF
TRBV28	TRBJ1-5	NA	CASSDRGPQHF
TRBV7-8	TRBJ2-7	NA	CASSAKSGSGMSYEQYF
TRBV4-2	TRBJ2-3	NA	CASSQEQGAITDTQYF
TRBV28	TRBJ1-5	NA	CASSLATGLQPQHF
TRBV5-6	TRBJ2-7	NA	CASSTGDRVHEQYF
TRBV12-5	TRBJ2-1	NA	CASGLTPGIAGLYNEQFF
TRBV11-3	TRBJ1-2	NA	CASSSGQGDGYTF
TRBV5-1	TRBJ2-1	NA	CASSFTQGSYNEQFF
TRBV12-5	TRBJ1-2	NA	CASGLVQGAPGYTF
TRBV6-5	TRBJ1-1	NA	CASGRGAAVNTEAFF
TRBV7-8	TRBJ1-5	NA	CASSGQGFNQPQHF
TRBV7-9	TRBJ1-1	NA	CASSLRAGRVGAFF
TRBV10-3	TRBJ2-3	NA	CAISDKRERSTDTQYF
TRBV21-1	TRBJ1-5	few	CASSKVEQGQVLRNNQPQHF